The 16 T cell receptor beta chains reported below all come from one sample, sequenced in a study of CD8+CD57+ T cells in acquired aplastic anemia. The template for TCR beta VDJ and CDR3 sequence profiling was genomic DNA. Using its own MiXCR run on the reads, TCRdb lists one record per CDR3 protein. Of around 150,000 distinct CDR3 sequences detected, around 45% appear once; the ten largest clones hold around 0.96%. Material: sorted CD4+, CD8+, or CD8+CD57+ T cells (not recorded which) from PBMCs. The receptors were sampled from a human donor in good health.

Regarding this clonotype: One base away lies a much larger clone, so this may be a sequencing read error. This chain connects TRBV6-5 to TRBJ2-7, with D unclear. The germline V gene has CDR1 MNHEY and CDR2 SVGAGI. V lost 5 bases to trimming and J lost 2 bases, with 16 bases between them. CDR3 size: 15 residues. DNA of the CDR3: TGTGCCAGCAGTCACATCCCGACGGATGCCTACGAGCAGTACTTC. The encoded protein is CASSHIPTDAYEQYF.

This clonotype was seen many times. In DNA, the CDR3 is TGTGCCAGCAGTGTGACTAGTGTGTCCGAGCAGTACTTC. Encoded protein: CASSVTSVSEQYF. The chain recombines TRBV2 with TRBJ2-7, with D perhaps matching TRBD2 (6 bases). CDR3 size: 13 residues. The V end was cut by 4 bases, the J end by 6 bases, with 13 bases between. Germline CDR1 reads SNHLY; CDR2 reads FYNNEI.

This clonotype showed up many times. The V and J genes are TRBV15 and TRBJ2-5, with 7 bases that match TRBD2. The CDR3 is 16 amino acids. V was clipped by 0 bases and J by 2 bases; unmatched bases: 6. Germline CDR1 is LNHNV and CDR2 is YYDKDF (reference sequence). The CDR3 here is CATSRDLPGGQETQYF. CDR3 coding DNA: TGTGCCACCAGCAGAGATCTTCCGGGGGGACAAGAGACCCAGTACTTC.

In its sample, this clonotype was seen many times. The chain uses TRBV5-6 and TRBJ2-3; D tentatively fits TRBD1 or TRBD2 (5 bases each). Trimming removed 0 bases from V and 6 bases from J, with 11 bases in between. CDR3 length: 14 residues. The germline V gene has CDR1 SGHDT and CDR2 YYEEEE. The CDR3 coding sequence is TGTGCCAGCAGCTTGGGACAAGGGGAGGATACGCAGTATTTT. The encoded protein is CASSLGQGEDTQYF. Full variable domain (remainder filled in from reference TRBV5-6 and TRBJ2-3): DAGVTQSPTHLIKTRGQQVTLRCSPKSGHDTVSWYQQALGQGPQFIFQYYEEEERQRGNFPDRFSGHQFPNYSSELNVNALLLGDSALYLCASSLGQGEDTQYFGPGTRLTVL.

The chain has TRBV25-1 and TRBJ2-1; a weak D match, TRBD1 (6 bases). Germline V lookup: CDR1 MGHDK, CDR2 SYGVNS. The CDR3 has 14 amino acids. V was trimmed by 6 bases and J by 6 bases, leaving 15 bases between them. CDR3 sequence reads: CASRRQALGNEQFF. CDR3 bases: TGTGCCAGCAGGCGACAGGCGTTGGGCAATGAGCAGTTCTTC.

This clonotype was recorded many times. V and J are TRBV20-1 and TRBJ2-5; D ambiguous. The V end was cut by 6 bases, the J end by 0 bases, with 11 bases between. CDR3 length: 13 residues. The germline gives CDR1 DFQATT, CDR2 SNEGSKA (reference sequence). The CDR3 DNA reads TGCAGTGCCGAAGGACGGGACCAAGAGACCCAGTACTTC. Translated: CSAEGRDQETQYF.

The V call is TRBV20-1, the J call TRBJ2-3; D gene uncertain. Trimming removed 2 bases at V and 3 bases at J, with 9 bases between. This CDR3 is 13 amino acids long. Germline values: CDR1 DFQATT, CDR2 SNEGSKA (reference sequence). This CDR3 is CSARSTHTDTQYF. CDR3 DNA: TGCAGTGCTAGATCGACCCATACAGATACGCAGTATTTT.

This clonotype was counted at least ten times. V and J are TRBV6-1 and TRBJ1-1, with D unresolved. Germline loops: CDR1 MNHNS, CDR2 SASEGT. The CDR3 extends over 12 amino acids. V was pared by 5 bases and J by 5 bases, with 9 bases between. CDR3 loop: CASSTPGTEAFF. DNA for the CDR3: TGTGCCAGCAGTACCCCCGGGACTGAAGCTTTCTTT.

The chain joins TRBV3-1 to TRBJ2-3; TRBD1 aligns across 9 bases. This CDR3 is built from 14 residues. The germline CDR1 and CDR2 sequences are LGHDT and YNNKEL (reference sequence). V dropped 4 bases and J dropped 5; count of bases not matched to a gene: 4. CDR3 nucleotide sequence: TGTGCCAGCAGCCTCGGGACAGGGCGAGATACGCAGTATTTT. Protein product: CASSLGTGRDTQYF.

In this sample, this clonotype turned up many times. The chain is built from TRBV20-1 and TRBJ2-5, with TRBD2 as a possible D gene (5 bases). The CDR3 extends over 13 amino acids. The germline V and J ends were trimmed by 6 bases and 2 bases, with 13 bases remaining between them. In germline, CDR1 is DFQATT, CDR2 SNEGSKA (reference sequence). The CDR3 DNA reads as TGCAGTGCCGTGTTCGGGGTACAAGAGACCCAGTACTTC. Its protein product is CSAVFGVQETQYF.

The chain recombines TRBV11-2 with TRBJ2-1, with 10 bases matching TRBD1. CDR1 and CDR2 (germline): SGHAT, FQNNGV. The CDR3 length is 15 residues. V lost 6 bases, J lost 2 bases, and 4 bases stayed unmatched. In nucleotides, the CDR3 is TGTGCCAGCAGTAGGACAGGGGGGACCTACAATGAGCAGTTCTTC. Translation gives CASSRTGGTYNEQFF.

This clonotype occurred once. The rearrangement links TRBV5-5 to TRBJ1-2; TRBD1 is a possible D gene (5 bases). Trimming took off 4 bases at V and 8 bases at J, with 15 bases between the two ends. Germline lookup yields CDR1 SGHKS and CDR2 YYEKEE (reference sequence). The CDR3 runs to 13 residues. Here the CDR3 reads CASSPGREGGYTF. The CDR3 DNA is TGTGCCAGCAGCCCCGGCAGGGAGGGCGGCTACACCTTC. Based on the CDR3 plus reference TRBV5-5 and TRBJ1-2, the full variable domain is DAGVTQSPTHLIKTRGQQVTLRCSPISGHKSVSWYQQVLGQGPQFIFQYYEKEERGRGNFPDRFSARQFPNYSSELNVNALLLGDSALYLCASSPGREGGYTFGSGTRLTVV.

The CDR3 bases are TGTGCCACCTCAGGGGGCGGCTACGAGCAGTACTTC. This sequence encodes CATSGGGYEQYF. The chain combines TRBV10-3 with TRBJ2-7; 8 bases fit TRBD1. The CDR3 runs 12 residues. CDR1 and CDR2 (germline): ENHRY, SYGVKD. Trimming at V came to 10 bases and at J to 3 bases, leaving 5 bases not matched to a gene.

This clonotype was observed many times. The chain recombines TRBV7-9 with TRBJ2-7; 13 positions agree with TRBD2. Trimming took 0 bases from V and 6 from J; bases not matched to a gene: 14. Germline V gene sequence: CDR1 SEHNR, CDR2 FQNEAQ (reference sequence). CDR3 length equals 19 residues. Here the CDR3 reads CASSLAGRGTSGMRGEQYF. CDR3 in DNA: TGTGCCAGCAGCTTAGCGGGCAGGGGGACTAGCGGGATGCGGGGCGAGCAGTACTTC.

As DNA, the CDR3 is TGTGCCACCAGTGATACCGGACAGGGGTCCTCCTATGGCTACACCTTC. Translation gives CATSDTGQGSSYGYTF. The chain is built from TRBV24-1 and TRBJ1-2; 9 nucleotides match TRBD1. The ends lost 3 bases at V and 4 bases at J; junction bases unmatched: 8. Germline V lookup: CDR1 KGHDR, CDR2 SFDVKD. The CDR3 is 16 amino acids.

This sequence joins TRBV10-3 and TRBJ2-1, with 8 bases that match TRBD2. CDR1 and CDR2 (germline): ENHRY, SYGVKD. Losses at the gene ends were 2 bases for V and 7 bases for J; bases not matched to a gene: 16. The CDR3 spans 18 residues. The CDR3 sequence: CAISEPRKRERTRNEQFF. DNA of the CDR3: TGTGCCATCAGTGAGCCCCGAAAGCGGGAGAGGACACGGAATGAGCAGTTCTTC.